The subject of this entry is one TCR beta chain. Some clones are missing from TCRdb's copy, which holds only in-frame ones; the method was immunoSEQ multiplex PCR. Of around 3,000 clones listed, approximately 70% are singletons. The data belong to a study of somatic mutations in cytotoxic T cells in rheumatoid arthritis. The V gene's germline CDR1 is SEHNR and CDR2 FQNEAQ (reference sequence). The CDR3 is 17 amino acids. The V and J ends lost 5 bases and 5 bases respectively, with 19 bases between them. Input material: CD8+ T cells sorted from synovial fluid. The chain employs TRBV7-9 and TRBJ1-6; TRBD1 might be the D (6 bases). The source of this sequence is a woman aged 18-29 years with rheumatoid arthritis. The CDR3, as DNA: TGTGCCAGCAGCAAAGGGGCAGGGGCTCAGAATAATTCACCCCTCCACTTT. Its translation is CASSKGAGAQNNSPLHF.